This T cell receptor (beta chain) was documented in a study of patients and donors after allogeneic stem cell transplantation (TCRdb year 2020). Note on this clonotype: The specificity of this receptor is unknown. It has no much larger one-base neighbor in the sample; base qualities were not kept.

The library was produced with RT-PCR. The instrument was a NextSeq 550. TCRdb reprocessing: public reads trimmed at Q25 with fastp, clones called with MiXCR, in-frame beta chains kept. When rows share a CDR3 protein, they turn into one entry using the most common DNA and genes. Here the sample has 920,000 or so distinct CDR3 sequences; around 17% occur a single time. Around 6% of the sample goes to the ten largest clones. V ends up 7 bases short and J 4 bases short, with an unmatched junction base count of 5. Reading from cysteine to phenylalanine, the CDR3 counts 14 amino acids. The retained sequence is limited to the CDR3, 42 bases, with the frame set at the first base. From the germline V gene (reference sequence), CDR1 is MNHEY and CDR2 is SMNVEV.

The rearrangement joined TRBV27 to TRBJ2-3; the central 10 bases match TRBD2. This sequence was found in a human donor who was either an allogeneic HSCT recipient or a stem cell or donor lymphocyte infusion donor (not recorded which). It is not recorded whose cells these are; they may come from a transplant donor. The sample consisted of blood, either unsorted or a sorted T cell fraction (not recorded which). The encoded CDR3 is CASKSGRAADTQYF. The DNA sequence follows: TGTGCCAGCAAAAGCGGGAGGGCGGCAGATACGCAGTATTTT.